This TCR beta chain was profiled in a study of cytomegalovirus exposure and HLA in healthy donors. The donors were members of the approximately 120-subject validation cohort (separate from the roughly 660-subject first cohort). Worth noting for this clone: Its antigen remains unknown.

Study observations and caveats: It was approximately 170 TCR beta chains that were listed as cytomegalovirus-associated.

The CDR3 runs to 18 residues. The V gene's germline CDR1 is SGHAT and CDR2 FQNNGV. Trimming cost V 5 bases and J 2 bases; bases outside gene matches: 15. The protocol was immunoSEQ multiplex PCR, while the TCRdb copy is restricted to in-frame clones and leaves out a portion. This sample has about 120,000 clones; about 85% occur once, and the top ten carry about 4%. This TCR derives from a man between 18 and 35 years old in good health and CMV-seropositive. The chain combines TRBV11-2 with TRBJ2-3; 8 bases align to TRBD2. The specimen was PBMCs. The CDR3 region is CASSPKRAGARSTDTQYF. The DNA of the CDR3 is TGTGCCAGCAGCCCTAAACGAGCGGGGGCCAGATCCACAGATACGCAGTATTTT.